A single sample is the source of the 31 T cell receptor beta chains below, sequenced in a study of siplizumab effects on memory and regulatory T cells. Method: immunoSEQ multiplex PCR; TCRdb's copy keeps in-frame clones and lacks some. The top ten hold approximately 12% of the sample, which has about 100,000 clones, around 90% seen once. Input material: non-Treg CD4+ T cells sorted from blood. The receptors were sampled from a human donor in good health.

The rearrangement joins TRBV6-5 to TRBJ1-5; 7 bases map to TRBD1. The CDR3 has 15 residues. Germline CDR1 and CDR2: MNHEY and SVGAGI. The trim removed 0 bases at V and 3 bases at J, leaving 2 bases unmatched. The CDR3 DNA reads TGTGCCAGCAGTTACTCAGGGGGCACCAATCAGCCCCAGCATTTT. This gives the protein CASSYSGGTNQPQHF.

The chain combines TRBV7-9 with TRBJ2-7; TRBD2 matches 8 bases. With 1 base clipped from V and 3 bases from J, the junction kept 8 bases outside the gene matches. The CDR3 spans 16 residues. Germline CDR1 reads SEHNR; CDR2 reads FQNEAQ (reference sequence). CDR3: CASSLDKASGFYEQYF. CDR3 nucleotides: TGTGCCAGCAGCTTAGATAAGGCTAGCGGGTTCTACGAGCAGTACTTC. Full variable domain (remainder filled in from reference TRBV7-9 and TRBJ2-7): DTGVSQNPRHKITKRGQNVTFRCDPISEHNRLYWYRQTLGQGPEFLTYFQNEAQLEKSRLLSDRFSAERPKGSFSTLEIQRTEQGDSAMYLCASSLDKASGFYEQYFGPGTRLTVT.

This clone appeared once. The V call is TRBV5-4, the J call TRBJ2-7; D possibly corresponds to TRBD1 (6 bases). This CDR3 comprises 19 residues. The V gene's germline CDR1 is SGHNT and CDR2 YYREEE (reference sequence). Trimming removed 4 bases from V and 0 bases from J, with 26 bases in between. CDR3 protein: CASSQDFTGPAHHSYEQYF. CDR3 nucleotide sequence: TGTGCCAGCAGCCAAGATTTTACAGGGCCAGCCCACCACTCCTACGAGCAGTACTTC.

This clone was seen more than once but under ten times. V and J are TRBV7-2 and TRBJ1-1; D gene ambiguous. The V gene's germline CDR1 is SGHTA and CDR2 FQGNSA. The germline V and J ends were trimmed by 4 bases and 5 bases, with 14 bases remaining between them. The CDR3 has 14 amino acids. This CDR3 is CASSYSLGRTEAFF. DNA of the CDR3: TGTGCCAGCAGCTATTCGTTGGGCAGGACTGAAGCTTTCTTT.

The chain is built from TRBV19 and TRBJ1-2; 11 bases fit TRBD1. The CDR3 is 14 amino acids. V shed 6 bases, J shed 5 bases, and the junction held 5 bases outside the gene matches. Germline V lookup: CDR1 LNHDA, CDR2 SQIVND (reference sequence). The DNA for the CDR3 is TGTGCCAGTAGGGACAGGGGGCAAACTTATGGCTACACCTTC. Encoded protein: CASRDRGQTYGYTF.

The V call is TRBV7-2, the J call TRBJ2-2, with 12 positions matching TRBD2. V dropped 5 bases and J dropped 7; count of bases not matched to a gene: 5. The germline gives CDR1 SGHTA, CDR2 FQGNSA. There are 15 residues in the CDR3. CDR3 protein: CASSITSGRIGELFF. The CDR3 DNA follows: TGTGCCAGCAGCATTACTAGCGGGAGGATCGGGGAGCTGTTTTTT.

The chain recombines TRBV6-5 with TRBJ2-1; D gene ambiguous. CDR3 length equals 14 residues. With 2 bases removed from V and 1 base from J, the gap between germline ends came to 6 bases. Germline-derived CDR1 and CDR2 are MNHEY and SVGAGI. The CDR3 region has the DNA TGTGCCAGCAGTTACAGGGTGTCCTACAATGAGCAGTTCTTC. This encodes CASSYRVSYNEQFF.

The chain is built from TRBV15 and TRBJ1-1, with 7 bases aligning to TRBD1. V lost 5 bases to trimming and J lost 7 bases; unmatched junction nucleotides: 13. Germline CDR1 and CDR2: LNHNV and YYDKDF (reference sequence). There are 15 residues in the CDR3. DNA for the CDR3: TGTGCCACCAGCTCTAAAACGGGACAGTTTAATGAAGCTTTCTTT. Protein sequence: CATSSKTGQFNEAFF.

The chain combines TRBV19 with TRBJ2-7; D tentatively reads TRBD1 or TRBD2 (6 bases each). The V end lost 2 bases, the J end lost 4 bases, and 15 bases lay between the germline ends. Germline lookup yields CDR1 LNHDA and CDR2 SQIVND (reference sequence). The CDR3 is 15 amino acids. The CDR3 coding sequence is TGTGCCAGTAGTATATCAGCGGGCCAGGGGTACGAGCAGTACTTC. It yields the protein CASSISAGQGYEQYF.

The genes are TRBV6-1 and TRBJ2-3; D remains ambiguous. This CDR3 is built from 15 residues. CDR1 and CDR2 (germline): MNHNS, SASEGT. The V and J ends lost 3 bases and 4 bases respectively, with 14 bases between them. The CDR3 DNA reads TGTGCCAGCAGTGATGGGAACCTTTCGGCAGATACGCAGTATTTT. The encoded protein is CASSDGNLSADTQYF.

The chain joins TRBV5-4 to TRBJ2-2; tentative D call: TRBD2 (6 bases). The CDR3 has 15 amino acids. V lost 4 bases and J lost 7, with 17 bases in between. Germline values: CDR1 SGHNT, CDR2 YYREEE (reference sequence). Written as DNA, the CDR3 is TGTGCCAGCAGCCTGATGGACGGGAGAAACGGGGAGCTGTTTTTT. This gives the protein CASSLMDGRNGELFF.

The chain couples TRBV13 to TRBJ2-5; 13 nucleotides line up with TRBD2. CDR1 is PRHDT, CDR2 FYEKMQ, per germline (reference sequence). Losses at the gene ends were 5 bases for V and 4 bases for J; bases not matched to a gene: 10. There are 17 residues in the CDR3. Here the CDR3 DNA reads TGTGCCAGCAGCCACGGACTAGCGGGAGCGGTTGGAGAGACCCAGTACTTC. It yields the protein CASSHGLAGAVGETQYF.

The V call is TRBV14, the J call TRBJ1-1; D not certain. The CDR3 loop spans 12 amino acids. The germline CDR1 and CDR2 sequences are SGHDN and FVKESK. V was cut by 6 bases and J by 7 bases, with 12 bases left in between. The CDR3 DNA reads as TGTGCCAGCAGTAAGATCCCAAGTGAAGCTTTCTTT. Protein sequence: CASSKIPSEAFF.

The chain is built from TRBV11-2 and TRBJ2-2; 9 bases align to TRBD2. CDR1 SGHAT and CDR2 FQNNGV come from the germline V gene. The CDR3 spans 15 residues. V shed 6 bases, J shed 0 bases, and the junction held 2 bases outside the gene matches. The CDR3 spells CASRAGGSNTGELFF. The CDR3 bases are TGTGCCAGCAGAGCGGGAGGCTCGAACACCGGGGAGCTGTTTTTT.

This CDR3 is CASLGGGTSGTTQFF. The CDR3 DNA is TGTGCCAGCTTGGGGGGAGGGACTAGCGGGACAACCCAGTTCTTC. The V and J genes are TRBV11-3 and TRBJ2-1; TRBD2 agrees at 13 bases. The germline gives CDR1 SGHNT, CDR2 YENEEA. The CDR3 covers 15 residues. Losses at the gene ends were 8 bases for V and 13 bases for J; bases not matched to a gene: 14.

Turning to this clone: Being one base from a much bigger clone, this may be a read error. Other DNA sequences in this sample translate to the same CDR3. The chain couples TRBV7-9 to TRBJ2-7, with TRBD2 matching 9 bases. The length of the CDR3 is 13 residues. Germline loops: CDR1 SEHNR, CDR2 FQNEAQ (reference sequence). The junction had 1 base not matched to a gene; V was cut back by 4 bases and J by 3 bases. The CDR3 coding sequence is TGTGCCAGCAGCTCGACTAGCGGCTACGAGCAGTACTTC. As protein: CASSSTSGYEQYF.

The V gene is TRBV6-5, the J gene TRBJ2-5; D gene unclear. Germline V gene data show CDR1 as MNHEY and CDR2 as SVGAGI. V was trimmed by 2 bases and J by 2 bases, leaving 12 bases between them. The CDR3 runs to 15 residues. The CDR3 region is CASSYGWAVQETQYF. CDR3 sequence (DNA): TGTGCCAGCAGTTACGGGTGGGCCGTTCAAGAGACCCAGTACTTC.

CDR3 sequence: CASSLSVYEQYF. As DNA, the CDR3 is TGTGCCAGCAGCTTATCAGTCTACGAGCAGTACTTC. The genes are TRBV7-9 and TRBJ2-7; D is unresolved. With 2 bases removed from V and 3 bases from J, the gap between germline ends came to 5 bases. The CDR3 runs to 12 residues. Germline V gene sequence: CDR1 SEHNR, CDR2 FQNEAQ (reference sequence).

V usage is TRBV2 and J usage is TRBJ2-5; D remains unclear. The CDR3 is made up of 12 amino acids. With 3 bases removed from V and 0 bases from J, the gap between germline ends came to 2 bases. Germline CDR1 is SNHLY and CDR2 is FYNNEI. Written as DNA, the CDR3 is TGTGCCAGCAGTGACAACCAAGAGACCCAGTACTTC. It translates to CASSDNQETQYF.

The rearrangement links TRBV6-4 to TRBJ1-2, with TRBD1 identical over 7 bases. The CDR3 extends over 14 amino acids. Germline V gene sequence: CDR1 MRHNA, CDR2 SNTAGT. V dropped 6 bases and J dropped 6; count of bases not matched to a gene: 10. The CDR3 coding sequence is TGTGCCAGCAGCCCGACAGGGTTGGATGATGGCTACACCTTC. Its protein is CASSPTGLDDGYTF.

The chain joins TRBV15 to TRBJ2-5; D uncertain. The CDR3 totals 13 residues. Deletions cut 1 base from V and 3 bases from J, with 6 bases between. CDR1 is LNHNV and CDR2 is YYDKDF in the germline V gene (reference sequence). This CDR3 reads CATSRGTEETQYF. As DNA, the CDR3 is TGTGCCACCAGCAGAGGGACCGAAGAGACCCAGTACTTC.

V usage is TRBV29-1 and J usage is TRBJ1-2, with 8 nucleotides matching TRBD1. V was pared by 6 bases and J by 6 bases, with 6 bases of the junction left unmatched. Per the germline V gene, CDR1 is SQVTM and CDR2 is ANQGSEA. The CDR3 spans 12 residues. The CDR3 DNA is TGCAGCGTCGACAGGGGAAGGGATGGCTACACCTTC. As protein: CSVDRGRDGYTF. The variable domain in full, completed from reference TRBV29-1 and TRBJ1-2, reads SAVISQKPSRDICQRGTSLTIQCQVDSQVTMMFWYRQQPGQSLTLIATANQGSEATYESGFVIDKFPISRPNLTFSTLTVSNMSPEDSSIYLCSVDRGRDGYTFGSGTRLTVV.

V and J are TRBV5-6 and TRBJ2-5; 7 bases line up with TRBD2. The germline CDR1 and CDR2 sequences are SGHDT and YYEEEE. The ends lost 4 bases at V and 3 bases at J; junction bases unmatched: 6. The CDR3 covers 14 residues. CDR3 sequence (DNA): TGTGCCAGCAGCCCCGGGGGGATAGAAGAGACCCAGTACTTC. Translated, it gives CASSPGGIEETQYF.

The CDR3 region is CASNPSGMHQETQYF. Here the CDR3 DNA reads TGTGCCAGCAATCCGAGCGGGATGCACCAAGAGACCCAGTACTTC. The chain links TRBV28 to TRBJ2-5, with 7 positions matching TRBD2. Germline lookup yields CDR1 MDHEN and CDR2 SYDVKM. The CDR3 runs 15 residues. The junction had 8 bases not matched to a gene; V was cut back by 7 bases and J by 0 bases.

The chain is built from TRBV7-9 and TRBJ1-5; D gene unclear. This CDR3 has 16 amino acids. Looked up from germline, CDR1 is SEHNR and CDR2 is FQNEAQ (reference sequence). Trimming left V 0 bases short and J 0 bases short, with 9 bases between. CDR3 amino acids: CASSLASGFSNQPQHF. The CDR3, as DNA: TGTGCCAGCAGCTTAGCTTCGGGGTTTAGCAATCAGCCCCAGCATTTT.

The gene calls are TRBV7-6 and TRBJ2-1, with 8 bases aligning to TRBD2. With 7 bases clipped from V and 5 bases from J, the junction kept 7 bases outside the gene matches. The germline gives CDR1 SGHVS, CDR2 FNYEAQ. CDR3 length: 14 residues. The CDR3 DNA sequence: TGTGCCAGCACACGGGGGGGGTCGGACAATGAGCAGTTCTTC. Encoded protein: CASTRGGSDNEQFF.

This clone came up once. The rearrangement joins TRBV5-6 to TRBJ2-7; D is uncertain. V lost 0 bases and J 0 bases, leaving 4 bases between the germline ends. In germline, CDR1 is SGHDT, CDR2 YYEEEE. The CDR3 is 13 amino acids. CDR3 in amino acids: CASSLVSSYEQYF. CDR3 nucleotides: TGTGCCAGCAGCTTGGTCAGCTCCTACGAGCAGTACTTC.

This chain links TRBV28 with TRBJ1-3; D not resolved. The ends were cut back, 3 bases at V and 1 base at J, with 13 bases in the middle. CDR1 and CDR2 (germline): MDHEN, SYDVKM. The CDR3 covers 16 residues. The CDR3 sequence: CASSFEGSGSGNTIYF. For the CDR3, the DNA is TGTGCCAGCAGTTTTGAGGGTAGTGGATCTGGAAACACCATATATTTT. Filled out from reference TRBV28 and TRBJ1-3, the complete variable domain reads DVKVTQSSRYLVKRTGEKVFLECVQDMDHENMFWYRQDPGLGLRLIYFSYDVKMKEKGDIPEGYSVSREKKERFSLILESASTNQTSMYLCASSFEGSGSGNTIYFGEGSWLTVV.

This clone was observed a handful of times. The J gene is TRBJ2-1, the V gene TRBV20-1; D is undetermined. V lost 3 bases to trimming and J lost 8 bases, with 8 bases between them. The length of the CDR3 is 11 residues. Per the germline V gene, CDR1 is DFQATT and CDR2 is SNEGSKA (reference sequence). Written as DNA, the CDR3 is TGCAGTGCTAGCAAAAGGGATGAGCAGTTCTTC. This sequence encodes CSASKRDEQFF.

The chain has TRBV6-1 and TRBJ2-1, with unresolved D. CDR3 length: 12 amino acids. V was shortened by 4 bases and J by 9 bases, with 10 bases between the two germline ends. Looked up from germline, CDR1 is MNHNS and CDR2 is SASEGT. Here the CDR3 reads CASSVRWSEQFF. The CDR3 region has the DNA TGTGCCAGCAGTGTCCGTTGGAGTGAGCAGTTCTTC.

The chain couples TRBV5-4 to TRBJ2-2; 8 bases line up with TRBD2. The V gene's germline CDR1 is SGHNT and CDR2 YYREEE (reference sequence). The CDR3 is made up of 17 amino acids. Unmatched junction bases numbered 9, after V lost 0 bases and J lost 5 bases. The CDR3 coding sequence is TGTGCCAGCAGCTTGGCCGGGGGGGTCACTTTGACCGGGGAGCTGTTTTTT. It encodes CASSLAGGVTLTGELFF.